The next 15 T cell receptor beta chains were all read from a single sample in a study of OX40 agonist ivuxolimab in advanced cancers. The assay was immunoSEQ multiplex PCR, and TCRdb's table has in-frame clones only and misses some. The data hold approximately 40,000 clones, with around 82% observed a single time. The starting material was CD4+ or CD8+ T cells sorted from blood, obtained in a trial of the OX40 agonist ivuxolimab. The receptors were gathered from an adult with an advanced solid tumor such as melanoma, head and neck, liver or kidney cancer.

This clone has just one count. The V gene is TRBV5-1, the J gene TRBJ2-2, with 7 nucleotides matching TRBD1. V shed 1 base, J shed 4 bases, and the junction held 10 bases outside the gene matches. From germline, CDR1 is SGHRS and CDR2 YFSETQ. This CDR3 has 17 amino acids. The CDR3 sequence: CASSLFQVTGSTGELFF. Here the CDR3 DNA reads TGCGCCAGCAGCTTGTTTCAGGTGACAGGGAGCACCGGGGAGCTGTTTTTT. Full variable domain (rest looked up from reference TRBV5-1 and TRBJ2-2): KAGVTQTPRYLIKTRGQQVTLSCSPISGHRSVSWYQQTPGQGLQFLFEYFSETQRNKGNFPGRFSGRQFSNSRSEMNVSTLELGDSALYLCASSLFQVTGSTGELFFGEGSRLTVL.

This clone has only one observation. The rearrangement links TRBV13 to TRBJ2-1; tentatively, D is TRBD2 (6 bases). CDR3 length: 16 amino acids. Germline V gene lookup returns CDR1 PRHDT and CDR2 FYEKMQ (reference sequence). V was clipped by 5 bases and J by 4 bases, with 18 bases between them. CDR3 DNA sequence: TGTGCCAGCAGCCTCGGAGGGGCCATTTTTTACAATGAGCAGTTCTTC. Protein product: CASSLGGAIFYNEQFF. Variable domain in full (rest from reference TRBV13 and TRBJ2-1): AAGVIQSPRHLIKEKRETATLKCYPIPRHDTVYWYQQGPGQDPQFLISFYEKMQSDKGSIPDRFSAQQFSDYHSELNMSSLELGDSALYFCASSLGGAIFYNEQFFGPGTRLTVL.

The rearrangement joins TRBV5-1 to TRBJ2-5, with D perhaps matching TRBD2 (5 bases). The J call may not be correct, given that the DNA end is closer to TRBJ2-7. Germline V gene data show CDR1 as SGHRS and CDR2 as YFSETQ. This CDR3 region has 15 residues. CDR3 DNA sequence: TGCGCCAGCAGCTTGGGGGTGCGGGTATCCTACGAGCAGTACTTC. It encodes CASSLGVRVSYEQYF.

The V call is TRBV19, the J call TRBJ2-7, with a possible D match to TRBD2 (6 bases). The CDR3 extends over 14 amino acids. The germline V gene encodes CDR1 LNHDA and CDR2 SQIVND (reference sequence). Trimming pared 6 bases from V and 3 bases from J, leaving 15 bases between. The CDR3: CASSPAPAGYEQYF. CDR3 nucleotides: TGTGCCAGTAGCCCTGCTCCAGCGGGCTACGAGCAGTACTTC.

The chain employs TRBV19 and TRBJ1-2; TRBD1 matches at 7 bases. The CDR3 is made up of 15 amino acids. The germline CDR1 and CDR2 sequences are LNHDA and SQIVND (reference sequence). After removal of 0 bases from V and 7 bases from J, the junction contained 8 bases not matched to a gene. CDR3 sequence reads: CASSIDPEGAGGYTF. CDR3 bases: TGTGCCAGTAGTATAGATCCCGAGGGGGCCGGTGGCTACACCTTC.

This clone was counted between two and nine times. This chain uses TRBV6-5 with TRBJ1-5; TRBD1 might be the D (5 bases). CDR3 length: 14 amino acids. Between the trimmed V and J ends, which lost 6 bases and 3 bases, there was a span of 12 bases. Germline assignment: CDR1 MNHEY and CDR2 SVGAGI. The CDR3 loop is CASRGRQPNQPQHF. The CDR3 nucleotides are TGTGCCAGCAGGGGAAGACAGCCCAATCAGCCCCAGCATTTT.

The gene calls are TRBV19 and TRBJ1-1, with 8 positions matching TRBD1. Trimming took 7 bases from V and 6 from J; bases not matched to a gene: 7. CDR3 size: 13 residues. Germline values: CDR1 LNHDA, CDR2 SQIVND (reference sequence). CDR3 DNA: TGTGCCAGTACCAACAGGGGGGAGGCTGAAGCTTTCTTT. Its translation: CASTNRGEAEAFF.

The chain is built from TRBV5-4 and TRBJ1-2, with a tentative D call TRBD1 (5 bases). V was trimmed by 3 bases and J by 8 bases, leaving 11 bases between them. This CDR3 comprises 12 residues. Per germline, CDR1 SGHNT and CDR2 YYREEE (reference sequence). The CDR3 reads CASSWGIGGYTF. The CDR3 region has the DNA TGTGCCAGCAGCTGGGGGATTGGAGGCTACACCTTC.

V is TRBV5-8 and J is TRBJ2-4; D not certain. V lost 0 bases and J 2 bases, leaving 12 bases between the germline ends. CDR1 is SGHTS and CDR2 is YDEGEE in the germline V gene. CDR3 size: 16 residues. The CDR3 region has the DNA TGTGCCAGCAGCTTGGAAGTTCGGGTCCCCAAAAACATTCAGTACTTC. It translates to CASSLEVRVPKNIQYF. The full variable domain, rest sourced from reference TRBV5-8 and TRBJ2-4, is EAGVTQSPTHLIKTRGQQATLRCSPISGHTSVYWYQQALGLGLQFLLWYDEGEERNRGNFPPRFSGRQFPNYSSELNVNALELEDSALYLCASSLEVRVPKNIQYFGAGTRLSVL.

The chain couples TRBV7-2 to TRBJ1-6; D might be TRBD1 (6 bases). The V end was cut by 4 bases, the J end by 1 base, with 20 bases between. The CDR3 extends over 19 amino acids. Germline CDR1 is SGHTA and CDR2 is FQGNSA. The CDR3 protein is CASSYHRVTQGSYNSPLHF. In DNA form, the CDR3 reads TGTGCCAGCAGCTACCACAGGGTAACTCAGGGGTCCTATAATTCACCCCTCCACTTT.

The rearrangement joins TRBV2 to TRBJ2-1, with D uncertain. V lost 4 bases, J lost 7 bases, and 8 bases lay in between. The germline CDR1 and CDR2 sequences are SNHLY and FYNNEI. CDR3 length: 12 amino acids. This CDR3 reads CASSGEVNEQFF. The DNA for the CDR3 is TGTGCCAGCAGTGGAGAAGTTAATGAGCAGTTCTTC.

The chain links TRBV20-1 to TRBJ2-1, with D hard to call. The CDR3 is made up of 11 amino acids. V was trimmed by 3 bases and J by 6 bases, leaving 6 bases between them. Germline-derived CDR1 and CDR2 are DFQATT and SNEGSKA (reference sequence). In DNA form, the CDR3 reads TGCAGTGCTAGGAGCTTCAATGAGCAGTTCTTC. As protein: CSARSFNEQFF.

The V call is TRBV5-4, the J call TRBJ2-7, with TRBD1 matching 7 bases. The length of the CDR3 is 14 residues. Trimming cost V 2 bases and J 0 bases; bases outside gene matches: 2. Germline V gene data show CDR1 as SGHNT and CDR2 as YYREEE (reference sequence). The CDR3, as DNA: TGTGCCAGCAGCTTAACAGGGGTCTCCTACGAGCAGTACTTC. Protein sequence: CASSLTGVSYEQYF. Full variable domain (missing parts from reference TRBV5-4 and TRBJ2-7): ETGVTQSPTHLIKTRGQQVTLRCSSQSGHNTVSWYQQALGQGPQFIFQYYREEENGRGNFPPRFSGLQFPNYSSELNVNALELDDSALYLCASSLTGVSYEQYFGPGTRLTVT.

This sequence joins TRBV11-2 and TRBJ2-1, with 13 bases matching TRBD2. CDR1 and CDR2 from the germline V gene are SGHAT and FQNNGV. V lost 7 bases and J lost 6; bases outside the gene matches: 9. The CDR3 length is 16 residues. CDR3 sequence reads: CASNLLAGGPFNEQFF. The CDR3 bases are TGTGCCAGCAACCTACTAGCGGGAGGGCCTTTCAATGAGCAGTTCTTC.

The V gene is TRBV6-5, the J gene TRBJ2-7, with 9 bases matching TRBD1. Trimming at V came to 4 bases and at J to 7 bases, leaving 8 bases not matched to a gene. CDR3 length: 14 amino acids. Germline V gene data show CDR1 as MNHEY and CDR2 as SVGAGI. CDR3 in amino acids: CASSSPQGAYEQYF. CDR3 sequence (DNA): TGTGCCAGCAGTTCCCCACAGGGGGCGTATGAGCAGTACTTC.